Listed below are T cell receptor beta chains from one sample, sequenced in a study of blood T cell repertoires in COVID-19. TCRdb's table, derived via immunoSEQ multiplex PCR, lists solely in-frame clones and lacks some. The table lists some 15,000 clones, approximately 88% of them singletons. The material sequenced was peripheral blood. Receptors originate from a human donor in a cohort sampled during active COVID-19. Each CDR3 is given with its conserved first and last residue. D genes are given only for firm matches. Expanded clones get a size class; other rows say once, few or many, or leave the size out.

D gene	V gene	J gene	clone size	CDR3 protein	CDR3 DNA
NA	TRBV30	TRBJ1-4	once	CAWGIGSATNEKLFF	TGTGCCTGGGGGATCGGTTCCGCAACTAATGAAAAACTGTTTTTT
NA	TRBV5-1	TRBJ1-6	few	CASSLVQGRTPLHF	TGCGCCAGCAGCTTGGTTCAGGGGCGCACACCCCTCCACTTT
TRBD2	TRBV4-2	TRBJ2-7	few	CASSQELGSGDYEQYF	TGTGCCAGCAGCCAAGAGTTGGGTAGCGGGGACTACGAGCAGTACTTC
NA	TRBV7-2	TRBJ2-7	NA	CASSRARDYEQYF	TGTGCCAGCAGCAGGGCCAGGGACTACGAGCAGTACTTC
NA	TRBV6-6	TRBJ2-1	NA	CASGGPSSYNEQFF	TGTGCCAGCGGCGGCCCCAGCTCCTACAATGAGCAGTTCTTC
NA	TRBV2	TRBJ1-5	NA	CASSGAYVVNQPQHF	TGTGCCAGCAGTGGGGCATACGTCGTCAATCAGCCCCAGCATTTT
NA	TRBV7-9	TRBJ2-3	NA	CASSLVASGTDTQYF	TGTGCCAGCAGCTTAGTGGCTAGCGGCACAGATACGCAGTATTTT
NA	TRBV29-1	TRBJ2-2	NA	CSAYKAAGTGELFF	TGCAGCGCCTATAAGGCGGCGGGCACCGGGGAGCTGTTTTTT
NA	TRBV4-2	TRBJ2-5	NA	CASSQDLQGETQYF	TGTGCCAGCAGCCAAGACCTCCAGGGCGAGACCCAGTACTTC
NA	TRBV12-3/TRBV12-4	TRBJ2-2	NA	CASSQDTGELFF	TGTGCCAGCAGCCAGGACACCGGGGAGCTGTTTTTT
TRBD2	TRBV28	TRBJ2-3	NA	CASSFLEAIAGHTDTQYF	TGTGCCAGCAGTTTCCTCGAGGCTATAGCGGGCCACACAGATACGCAGTATTTT
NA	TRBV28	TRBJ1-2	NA	CASRGGRAGYTF	TGTGCCAGCCGGGGGGGTAGAGCGGGCTACACCTTC
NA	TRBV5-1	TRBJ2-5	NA	CASSLVGQRGETQYF	TGCGCCAGCAGCTTGGTAGGACAGAGGGGCGAGACCCAGTACTTC
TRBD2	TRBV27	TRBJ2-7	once	CASRLAGEAEYYEQYF	TGTGCCAGCAGACTAGCGGGAGAGGCGGAATATTACGAGCAGTACTTC
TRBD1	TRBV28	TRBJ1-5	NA	CASRQGGSPQWPQHF	TGTGCCAGCAGACAGGGGGGCAGCCCGCAATGGCCCCAGCATTTT
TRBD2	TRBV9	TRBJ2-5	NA	CASSASGRTQETQYF	TGTGCCAGCAGCGCTAGCGGAAGAACCCAAGAGACCCAGTACTTC
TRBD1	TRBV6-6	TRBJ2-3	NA	CASSFPGGDIPLTQYF	TGTGCCAGCAGTTTTCCAGGGGGTGATATCCCTCTAACGCAGTATTTT
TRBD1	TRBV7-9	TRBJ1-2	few	CASSSPSQGDNYGYTF	TGTGCCAGCAGCTCGCCCTCACAGGGGGATAACTATGGCTACACCTTC
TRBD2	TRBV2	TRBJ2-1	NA	CASRPPSGSVNEQFF	TGTGCCAGCAGACCGCCTAGCGGGAGTGTCAATGAGCAGTTCTTC
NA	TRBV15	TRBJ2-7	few	CATSRDQGPYEQYF	TGTGCCACCAGCAGAGATCAGGGGCCCTACGAGCAGTACTTC
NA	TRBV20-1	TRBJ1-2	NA	CSASDSYGYTF	TGCAGTGCTTCGGACAGCTATGGCTACACCTTC
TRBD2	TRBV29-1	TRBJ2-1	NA	CSPRTSGRNNEQFF	TGCAGCCCCCGGACTAGCGGGAGAAACAATGAGCAGTTCTTC
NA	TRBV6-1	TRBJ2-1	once	CASSEQGWDEQFF	TGTGCCAGCAGTGAACAGGGATGGGATGAGCAGTTCTTC
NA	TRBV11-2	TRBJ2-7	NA	CASSSQTGPSAGNEQYF	TGTGCCAGCAGCTCCCAGACTGGACCGTCCGCGGGAAACGAGCAGTACTTC
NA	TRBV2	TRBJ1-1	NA	CASSVMGAEAFF	TGTGCCAGCAGTGTAATGGGAGCTGAAGCTTTCTTT
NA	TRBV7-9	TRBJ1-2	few	CASSSTSGVIYGYTF	TGTGCCAGCAGCTCAACTTCAGGGGTTATCTATGGCTACACCTTC
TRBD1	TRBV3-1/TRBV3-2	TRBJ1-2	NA	CASSQQGAKGYTF	TGTGCCAGCAGCCAACAGGGGGCAAAGGGCTACACCTTC
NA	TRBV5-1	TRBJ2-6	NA	CASSLREAGSSGANVLTF	TGCGCCAGCAGCCTGAGAGAGGCTGGGAGCTCTGGGGCCAACGTCCTGACTTTC
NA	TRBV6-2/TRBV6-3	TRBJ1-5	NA	CASSYAGGSNQPQHF	TGTGCCAGCAGTTACGCGGGCGGTAGCAATCAGCCCCAGCATTTT
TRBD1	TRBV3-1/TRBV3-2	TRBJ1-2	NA	CASSQDRDRVIYGYTF	TGTGCCAGCAGCCAAGATCGGGACAGGGTAATCTATGGCTACACCTTC
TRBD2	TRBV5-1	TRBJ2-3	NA	CASSLEGGTTTDTQYF	TGCGCCAGCAGCTTGGAAGGCGGGACTACTACAGATACGCAGTATTTT
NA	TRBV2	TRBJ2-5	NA	CASQQGGGPEETQYF	TGTGCCAGCCAACAGGGAGGGGGGCCCGAAGAGACCCAGTACTTC
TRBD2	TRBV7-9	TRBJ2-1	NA	CASSLPGLASSYNEQFF	TGTGCCAGCAGCCTCCCGGGACTAGCGAGCTCCTACAATGAGCAGTTCTTC
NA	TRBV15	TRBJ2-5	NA	CATSLVGEQETQYF	TGTGCCACCAGCCTCGTTGGGGAGCAAGAGACCCAGTACTTC
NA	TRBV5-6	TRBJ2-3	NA	CASSLGAHTDTQYF	TGTGCCAGCAGCTTGGGGGCGCACACAGATACGCAGTATTTT
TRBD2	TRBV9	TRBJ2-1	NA	CASSRSGRVANEQFF	TGTGCCAGCAGCAGGAGCGGGAGGGTTGCCAATGAGCAGTTCTTC